The T cell receptor (beta chain) described here comes from a study of OX40 agonist ivuxolimab in advanced cancers. Regarding the research as a whole: The costimulatory receptor OX40 (CD134) was targeted by ivuxolimab, a fully human IgG2 agonistic monoclonal antibody. Three dose-escalation patients achieved partial responses, one with hepatocellular carcinoma and two with cutaneous melanoma. The point of sequencing TCRbeta in the periphery was to test whether ivuxolimab changed TCR sequence diversity and drove clonal T-cell expansion. Of the roughly 52 dose-escalation patients, hepatocellular carcinoma was present in about 20, melanoma in approximately 15, renal cell carcinoma in 9 and head and neck cancer in 9. Patients were allowed to have had prior anti-PD-1, anti-PD-L1 or anti-CTLA-4 therapy, and 40% of the dose-escalation patients had previously received checkpoint inhibitors. Intravenous ivuxolimab was administered to patients every 2 weeks at six dose levels: 0.01, 0.1, 0.3, 1.5, 3 and 10 mg/kg. In the dose-escalation cohort, around four fifths of patients were male, and the mean age was approximately 55 years, with a range of roughly 23 to 85. The paper reports the monotherapy dose-escalation portion (N = 52 patients) of the phase I ivuxolimab trial. The investigation overall reported the following: The antigen specificity of the peripheral T cells that underwent clonal expansion was not determined. At doses of 0.1 to 3.0 mg/kg, clonal expansion of both CD4+ and CD8+ T cells in blood was seen between baseline and week 6. After ivuxolimab, more expanded clones were found on average in CD8+ T cells than in CD4+ T cells. Partial responders in the 0.1-3.0 mg/kg groups had among the lowest normalized peripheral clonal expansion, especially among CD8+ T cells. Low levels of normalized T-cell clonal expansion were also seen in some nonresponding patients.

Remarks on this clone: Its antigen is not yet known. No base-level quality is on record; no much larger clone is a single base apart.

CDR1 and CDR2, per the germline V gene (reference sequence), are SGHNT and YYREEE. The CDR3 spans 15 residues, from the cysteine through the phenylalanine. Just CDR3 DNA is preserved here, 45 bases in frame from base 1. Clipping removes 4 bases from V and 5 bases from J, with 9 as the unmatched junction base count. The trial excluded patients who had a history of autoimmune disease or were on systemic immunosuppression. Peripheral blood for TCR sequencing was drawn from every dose cohort at baseline, at cycle 4 day 1 and at cycle 7 day 1. The samples were taken from a phase I, first-in-human, multicenter, open-label dose-escalation trial of ivuxolimab. The trial enrolled adults with locally advanced or metastatic head and neck squamous cell, hepatocellular, melanoma or renal cell carcinoma. Before TCR sequencing, CD4+ T cells and CD8+ T cells were sorted from peripheral blood as separate populations.

To sequence the TCRbeta CDR3 region, genomic DNA was isolated from the sorted cells. The immunoSEQ Assay was used to sequence the TCRbeta CDR3 regions. TCRdb's version of the immuneACCESS table is confined to in-frame rearrangements and falls short of the full clone set. An unresolved V gene accounts for under half of the shortfall where checked; the remainder is of unknown origin. This sample comprises approximately 40,000 clones, 80% to 90% of them detected only once. The ten largest account for about 6% of the sample. This sequence originates from an adult with an advanced solid tumor such as melanoma, head and neck, liver or kidney cancer. The sequence links TRBV5-4 to TRBJ2-5, with 9 bases in between that match TRBD2. Here the sequenced sample was CD4+ or CD8+ T cells sorted from blood, taken in a trial of the OX40 agonist ivuxolimab. The DNA is TGTGCCAGCAGCCCTGGCGGGAGGGCGGGGGAGACCCAGTACTTC. This is translated as CASSPGGRAGETQYF.